Sequencing of this T cell receptor (beta chain) was carried out in a study of Ad26.COV2.S vaccination and SARS-CoV-2 variants. Unmatched junction bases numbered 2, after V lost 5 bases and J lost 5 bases. This CDR3 has 13 amino acids. The germline gives CDR1 SGHTA, CDR2 FQGNSA. Findings and limits, study-wide: For non-spike TCRs, breadth in vaccine recipients resembled that in placebo recipients. The analyses of TCR breadth and depth may have understated the size of total T cell responses. Vaccine recipients showed a spike-specific TCR breadth that was higher than in placebo recipients. Reported post-vaccination CD8+ and CD4+ T cell responses to spike showed substantial breadth.

Concerning this clone itself: Its antigen is still unknown.

Profiling relied on immunoSEQ multiplex PCR, and the TCRdb table lists in-frame clones only, not all of them. Of more than 150,000 clones listed, around nine tenths are singletons. The source was peripheral blood, collected after recovery from COVID-19. V usage is TRBV7-2 and J usage is TRBJ2-4, with 8 bases matching TRBD1. This TCR was sampled from a human donor who had recovered from COVID-19. CDR3 sequence (DNA): TGTGCCAGCAGCCCCAGGGGGCAAAACATTCAGTACTTC. The encoded protein is CASSPRGQNIQYF.